The clone carrying this T cell receptor beta chain was seen more than once but under ten times. Its antigen is as yet unknown. Per the germline V gene, CDR1 is MGHDK and CDR2 is SYGVNS. The CDR3 spans 12 residues. Trimming took 2 bases from V and 7 from J, leaving 8 bases between them. These data originate in a study of T cells after yellow fever vaccination. Study-level findings and limits: Abundant clonotypes from the bulk population could get into FACS-sorted repertoires as contaminants.

Each CDR3 protein gets one entry after TCRdb re-called the 5' RACE reads with MiXCR. Among about 510,000 distinct CDR3 sequences listed, 21% were seen once. This chain joins TRBV25-1 and TRBJ1-2; D is possibly TRBD1 (5 bases). The starting material was PBMCs, obtained roughly 20 days after the first yellow fever vaccination. The clonotype originates from a man aged 18 to 29 who received the YFV17D yellow fever vaccine. The CDR3 nucleotides are TGTGCCAGCAGTGAAAGGGGAGGTGGCTACACCTTC. Translation gives CASSERGGGYTF.